The entry that follows covers one TCR beta chain sequence. The sample comes from a study of blood T cell repertoires in COVID-19. Study at large: Specimens from acute and convalescent COVID-19 originated in the United States, Italy and Spain. Sources were T cells, B-cell-depleted T cells, or PBMCs; the material itself was cDNA or gDNA.

The CDR3 length is 16 residues. Germline V gene data show CDR1 as MRHNA and CDR2 as SNTAGT. V gave up 5 bases and J gave up 6 bases; unmatched junction bases: 7. Source study methods: Reference gene primer amplification gave estimated nucleated cell counts. Sequencing was performed with immunoSEQ multiplex PCR; in TCRdb, only in-frame clones are kept and a portion is missing. V, J and clone size were drawn from that table, and D and trimming were deduced from the DNA. The table includes about 110,000 clones, about nine tenths detected once. V is TRBV6-4 and J is TRBJ2-2; 12 positions match TRBD2. This receptor was obtained from a human donor in a cohort sampled during active COVID-19. Sample: peripheral blood. The CDR3 protein is CASSRTSGEGPGELFF. In nucleotides, the CDR3 is TGTGCCAGCAGTAGGACTAGCGGGGAAGGTCCCGGGGAGCTGTTTTTT.